This TCR beta chain originates from a study of blood T cell repertoires in COVID-19. Overall study context: Donors in the United States, Italy and Spain gave samples during acute or convalescent COVID-19. Nucleic acid was either cDNA or gDNA, and it came from T cells, B-cell-depleted T cells, or PBMCs.

Participant ages covered about 18 to 95 years across 24 US areas. In the study's own analysis: By means of reference gene primer amplification, nucleated cell counts were estimated. The data were produced by immunoSEQ multiplex PCR, yet TCRdb's version contains in-frame clones alone and is incomplete. V, J and clone size are those of that table, while D and trimming were read from the DNA. The sample has 120,000 to 150,000 clones; more than 75% are singletons. The V and J ends lost 3 bases and 4 bases, in that order; junction bases with no gene match: 6. The CDR3 is 15 residues long. Germline V gene data show CDR1 as SEHNR and CDR2 as FQNEAQ (reference sequence). In this sample, this clone turned up a few times.

The receptor was isolated from a woman younger than 45 with acute COVID-19. Source material: PBMCs or T cells enriched from blood (not recorded which). V gene TRBV7-9 combines with J gene TRBJ1-5; TRBD1 matches 7 bases. The CDR3 DNA reads TGTGCCAGCAGCTTCACAGGGGCGGGTAATCAGCCCCAGCATTTT. Translated, it gives CASSFTGAGNQPQHF.